This is a list of T cell receptor beta chains from one sample in a study of T cell responses to AZD1222 COVID-19 vaccine. Only in-frame clones appear in the TCRdb table, and some are missing; sequencing was by immunoSEQ multiplex PCR. Here the sample spans around 72,000 clones, approximately 80% being singletons. The sample in question was peripheral blood, obtained on day 0 of AZD1222 vaccination. The receptors were gathered from an adult in good health. The CDR3 runs from the conserved cysteine through the conserved F or W. The order of the fields is CDR3 DNA, CDR3 protein, clone size, J gene, D gene, V gene. A D gene is named only where the DNA matches it firmly. Clone size is not always given. Where it is, it says once, few, many or a class for expanded clones.

CDR3nt: TGCAGCGCCGGAGGGTGGGGGAGCTCCTACAATGAGCAGTTCTTC
CDR3aa: CSAGGWGSSYNEQFF
abundance: .
j_gene: TRBJ2-1
d_gene: .
v_gene: TRBV29-1

CDR3nt: TGTGCCAGCAGCTTAGTGGGGAATCAGCCCCAGCATTTT
CDR3aa: CASSLVGNQPQHF
abundance: .
j_gene: TRBJ1-5
d_gene: .
v_gene: TRBV7-8

CDR3nt: TGTGCCTGGAGTTTAAAGGGTATAACCGGGGAGCTGTTTTTT
CDR3aa: CAWSLKGITGELFF
abundance: .
j_gene: TRBJ2-2
d_gene: .
v_gene: TRBV30

CDR3nt: TGCAGTGCTAGAGTGGGAAACACCATATATTTT
CDR3aa: CSARVGNTIYF
abundance: .
j_gene: TRBJ1-3
d_gene: .
v_gene: TRBV20-1

CDR3nt: TGTGCCAGTGCTCGGGACAGGGGCTCTGGCTACACCTTC
CDR3aa: CASARDRGSGYTF
abundance: .
j_gene: TRBJ1-2
d_gene: TRBD1
v_gene: TRBV19

CDR3nt: TGTGCCAGCAGTGAGGACAGCCAGAGGGACACTGAAGCTTTCTTT
CDR3aa: CASSEDSQRDTEAFF
abundance: few
j_gene: TRBJ1-1
d_gene: .
v_gene: TRBV6-1

CDR3nt: TGTGCCAGTAGTACCGGACTAGCGGGGGGTTCAGATACGCAGTATTTT
CDR3aa: CASSTGLAGGSDTQYF
abundance: .
j_gene: TRBJ2-3
d_gene: TRBD2
v_gene: TRBV19

CDR3nt: TGTGCCAGCAGTTTATTTGGGACAGGTAACACTGAAGCTTTCTTT
CDR3aa: CASSLFGTGNTEAFF
abundance: .
j_gene: TRBJ1-1
d_gene: TRBD1
v_gene: TRBV27

CDR3nt: TGTGCCAGTAGTAGGACAGGGATTGGCGGGGAGCTGTTTTTT
CDR3aa: CASSRTGIGGELFF
abundance: many
j_gene: TRBJ2-2
d_gene: TRBD1
v_gene: TRBV19

CDR3nt: TGTGCCAGTAGTATCCTCCGGGACGGGGAGTATTTT
CDR3aa: CASSILRDGEYF
abundance: once
j_gene: TRBJ2-3
d_gene: .
v_gene: TRBV19

CDR3nt: TGCGCCAGCAGCCAAGACGATTCGAGCTCTGGAAACACCATATATTTT
CDR3aa: CASSQDDSSSGNTIYF
abundance: .
j_gene: TRBJ1-3
d_gene: .
v_gene: TRBV4-3

CDR3nt: TGTGCCAGCAACCGGGACAGGGGAGGGTCTGGGGCCAACGTCCTGACTTTC
CDR3aa: CASNRDRGGSGANVLTF
abundance: .
j_gene: TRBJ2-6
d_gene: TRBD1
v_gene: TRBV5-4

CDR3nt: TGTGCCAGCAGTCCCGGTCAAAATTCACCCCTCCACTTT
CDR3aa: CASSPGQNSPLHF
abundance: .
j_gene: TRBJ1-6
d_gene: .
v_gene: TRBV6-2/TRBV6-3

CDR3nt: TGTGCCAGCTCAGGGGGCAAAGATAACGGGGAGCTGTTTTTT
CDR3aa: CASSGGKDNGELFF
abundance: .
j_gene: TRBJ2-2
d_gene: TRBD1
v_gene: TRBV7-3

CDR3nt: TGTGCCAGCAGACAGGGGGCGTCCTACGAGCAGTACTTC
CDR3aa: CASRQGASYEQYF
abundance: .
j_gene: TRBJ2-7
d_gene: TRBD1
v_gene: TRBV7-9

CDR3nt: TGTGCCAGCAGCTTATCATTGCCAGGAGCTGGAAACACCATATATTTT
CDR3aa: CASSLSLPGAGNTIYF
abundance: .
j_gene: TRBJ1-3
d_gene: .
v_gene: TRBV7-2

CDR3nt: TGTGCCAGCAGTGAATCCCCAAGCTCTGGAAACACCATATATTTT
CDR3aa: CASSESPSSGNTIYF
abundance: .
j_gene: TRBJ1-3
d_gene: .
v_gene: TRBV2

CDR3nt: TGTGCCAGCAGCAAAGGCCCAGCCGGGACAGGGGAAAGAGGGACTAATGAAAAACTGTTTTTT
CDR3aa: CASSKGPAGTGERGTNEKLFF
abundance: .
j_gene: TRBJ1-4
d_gene: .
v_gene: TRBV21-1

CDR3nt: TGTGCCAGCTTAGGGACGCCCGCTAACTATGGCTACACCTTC
CDR3aa: CASLGTPANYGYTF
abundance: .
j_gene: TRBJ1-2
d_gene: .
v_gene: TRBV6-5